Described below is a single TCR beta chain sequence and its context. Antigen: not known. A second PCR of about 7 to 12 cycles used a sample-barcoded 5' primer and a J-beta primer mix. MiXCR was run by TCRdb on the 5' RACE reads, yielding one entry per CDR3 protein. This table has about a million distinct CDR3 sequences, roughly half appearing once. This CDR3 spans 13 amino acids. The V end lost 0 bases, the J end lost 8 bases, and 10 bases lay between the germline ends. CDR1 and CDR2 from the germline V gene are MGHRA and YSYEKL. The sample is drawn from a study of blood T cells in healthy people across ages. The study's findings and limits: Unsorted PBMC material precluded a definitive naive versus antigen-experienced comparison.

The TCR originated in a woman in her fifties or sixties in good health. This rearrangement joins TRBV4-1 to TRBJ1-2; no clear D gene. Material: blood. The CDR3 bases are TGCGCCAGCAGCCAAGAGTTCTGGAACGGCTACACCTTC. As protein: CASSQEFWNGYTF.